This T cell receptor (beta chain) came from a study of cytomegalovirus exposure and HLA in healthy donors. Findings and limits, study-wide: Across HLA loci, a later analysis found differing TCR association rates, with DRB1 most and HLA-C fewest. In vitro confirmation showed three CMV-associated chains to be CMV antigen specific. A further, later analysis showed that HLA-associated TCR beta chains (compared with equally common others) were more clonally expanded.

There were likely unrecorded immune exposures, though donors were nominally healthy when sampled. The count of this clone is one. Its antigen remains unidentified. In the PCR, 60 Vbeta and 13 Jbeta primers were used. The table came from immunoSEQ multiplex PCR; TCRdb's copy has only in-frame clones and leaves some out. The sample has approximately 200,000 clones; 75% to 90% are singletons. The V gene lost 5 bases and the J gene lost 4 bases, with 12 bases spanning the gap. The CDR3 sequence is 15 residues long. Germline V CDR1 and CDR2: MNHEY, SMNVEV (reference sequence). The chain couples TRBV27 to TRBJ1-6; the D is unclear. Sequenced sample: PBMCs. The receptor was isolated from a woman between 50 and 59 years old in good health and CMV-seropositive. CDR3: CASSPTREYNSPLHF. CDR3 coding DNA: TGTGCCAGCAGTCCAACGAGGGAGTATAATTCACCCCTCCACTTT.